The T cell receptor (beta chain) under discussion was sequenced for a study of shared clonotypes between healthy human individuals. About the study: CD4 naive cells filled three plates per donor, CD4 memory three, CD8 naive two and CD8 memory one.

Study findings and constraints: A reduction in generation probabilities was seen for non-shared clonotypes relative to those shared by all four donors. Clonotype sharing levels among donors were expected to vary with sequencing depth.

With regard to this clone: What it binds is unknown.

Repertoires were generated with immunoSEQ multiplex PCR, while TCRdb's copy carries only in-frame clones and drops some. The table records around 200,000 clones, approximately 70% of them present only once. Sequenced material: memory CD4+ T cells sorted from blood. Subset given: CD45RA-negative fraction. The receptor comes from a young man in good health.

The CDR3 loop is CASSQVPVDGAQYF. The CDR3 DNA reads as TGCGCCAGCAGCCAAGTGCCAGTAGATGGGGCCCAGTACTTC. The J gene is TRBJ2-5, the V gene TRBV4-3; unclear D gene. Trimming removed 1 base from V and 9 bases from J, with 15 bases in between. CDR1 is LGHNA, CDR2 YSLEER, per germline. This CDR3 is 14 amino acids long.